This T cell receptor (beta chain) is drawn from a study of beta chain features in type 1 diabetes. CDR3 length equals 17 residues. Germline CDR1 is SGDLS and CDR2 is YYNGEE. Trimming cost V 4 bases and J 6 bases; bases outside gene matches: 15. The investigators reverse transcribed all of the isolated RNA, so they sequenced expressed TCRB transcripts. Method: immunoSEQ multiplex PCR; TCRdb's copy keeps in-frame clones and lacks some. The table has about 130,000 clones, about 10% seen once. The clonotype comes from a man in his late teens or twenties in good health. Sequences were obtained from central memory CD4+ T cells from blood. The chain recombines TRBV9 with TRBJ2-1; 8 nucleotides agree with TRBD2. The CDR3 bases are TGTGCCAGCAGCCGGACGGGGGGGGGCAGTTTGGGCAATGAGCAGTTCTTC. Translated: CASSRTGGGSLGNEQFF.